Given below is one T cell receptor beta chain in context. These data belong to a study of T cell changes during pregnancy in multiple sclerosis. The repertoire was sequenced with immunoSEQ multiplex PCR; TCRdb's copy has only in-frame clones and lacks some. Found here are about 64,000 clones, about 92% of them singletons; the top ten hold roughly 2.1%. The origin of this receptor is a female donor in good health, enrolled as a control in a pregnancy study. The sequenced sample was peripheral blood, obtained in the second trimester of pregnancy.

Written as DNA, the CDR3 is TGCGCCAGCAGCCCTGCACTAGGCACAGATACGCAGTATTTT. It yields the protein CASSPALGTDTQYF. The chain uses TRBV5-1 and TRBJ2-3, with D tentatively TRBD2 (5 bases). V was pared by 4 bases and J by 1 base, with 10 bases between. Germline assignment: CDR1 SGHRS and CDR2 YFSETQ. There are 14 residues in the CDR3.